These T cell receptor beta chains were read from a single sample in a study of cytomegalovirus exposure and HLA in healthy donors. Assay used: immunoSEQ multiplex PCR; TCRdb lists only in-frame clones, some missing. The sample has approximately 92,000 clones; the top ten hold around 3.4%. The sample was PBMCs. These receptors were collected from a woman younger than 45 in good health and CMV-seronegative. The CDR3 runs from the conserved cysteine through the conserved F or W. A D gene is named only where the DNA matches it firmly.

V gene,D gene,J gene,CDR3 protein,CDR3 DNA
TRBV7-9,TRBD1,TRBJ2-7,CASSLETGAYEQYF,TGTGCCAGCAGCTTGGAAACAGGGGCCTACGAGCAGTACTTC
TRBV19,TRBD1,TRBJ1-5,CASSLPGGDRNQPQHF,TGTGCCAGTAGCCTTCCAGGGGGAGATAGGAATCAGCCCCAGCATTTT
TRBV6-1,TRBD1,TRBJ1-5,CASSERGQGVYSNQPQHF,TGTGCCAGCAGTGAAAGGGGACAGGGGGTGTATAGCAATCAGCCCCAGCATTTT
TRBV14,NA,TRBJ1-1,CASSVGLWVTEAFF,TGTGCCAGCAGTGTGGGGCTGTGGGTCACTGAAGCTTTCTTT
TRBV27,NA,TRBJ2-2,CASSFWGAGELFF,TGTGCCAGCAGTTTTTGGGGAGCCGGGGAGCTGTTTTTT
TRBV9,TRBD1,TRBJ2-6,CASSDRDRPYSGANVLTF,TGTGCCAGCAGCGACCGGGACAGACCCTACTCTGGGGCCAACGTCCTGACTTTC
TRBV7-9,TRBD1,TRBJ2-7,CASSRGQGAYEQYF,TGTGCCAGCAGCCGCGGACAGGGGGCCTACGAGCAGTACTTC
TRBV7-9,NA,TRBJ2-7,CASSLGLGPYEQYF,TGTGCCAGCAGCTTAGGTTTGGGGCCCTACGAGCAGTACTTC
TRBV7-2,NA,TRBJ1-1,CASSLALGGRGAFF,TGTGCCAGCAGCTTAGCTTTGGGCGGGAGGGGAGCTTTCTTT
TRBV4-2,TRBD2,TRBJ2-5,CASSPGGLAGEETQYF,TGTGCCAGCAGCCCAGGGGGACTAGCGGGCGAAGAGACCCAGTACTTC
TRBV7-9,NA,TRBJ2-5,CASSLVGLEETQYF,TGTGCCAGCAGCTTAGTGGGGCTCGAAGAGACCCAGTACTTC
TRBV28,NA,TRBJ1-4,CASSPATRGKLFF,TGTGCCAGTAGTCCGGCTACCCGAGGAAAACTGTTTTTT
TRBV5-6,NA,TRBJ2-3,CASSFSGTAGARTDTQYF,TGTGCCAGCAGCTTTTCGGGCACTGCAGGGGCACGAACAGATACGCAGTATTTT
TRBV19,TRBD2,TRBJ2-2,CASSSRLAGANTGELFF,TGTGCCAGTAGTTCACGACTAGCGGGGGCGAACACCGGGGAGCTGTTTTTT
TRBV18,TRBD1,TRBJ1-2,CASSPKDVGTGGDGYTF,TGTGCCAGCTCTCCTAAGGACGTGGGGACAGGGGGCGACGGCTACACCTTC
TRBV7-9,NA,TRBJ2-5,CASSTTDRSETQYF,TGTGCCAGCAGCACTACGGACAGATCGGAGACCCAGTACTTC
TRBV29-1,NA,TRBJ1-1,CSVALAGSTEAFF,TGCAGCGTTGCCTTAGCGGGGAGCACTGAAGCTTTCTTT
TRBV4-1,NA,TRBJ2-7,CASSQDAGNYYEQYF,TGCGCCAGCAGCCAAGATGCGGGGAACTACTACGAGCAGTACTTC
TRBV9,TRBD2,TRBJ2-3,CASSVGLAGSLGDTQYF,TGTGCCAGCAGCGTAGGACTAGCGGGTAGCCTTGGAGATACGCAGTATTTT
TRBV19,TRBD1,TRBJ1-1,CASSKTGVNTEAFF,TGTGCCAGTAGTAAGACAGGGGTGAACACTGAAGCTTTCTTT
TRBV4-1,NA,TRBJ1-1,CASSPTSMNTEAFF,TGCGCCAGCAGCCCCACCTCTATGAACACTGAAGCTTTCTTT
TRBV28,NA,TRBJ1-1,CASSLWEGSGTEAFF,TGTGCCAGCAGTTTATGGGAGGGGTCGGGCACTGAAGCTTTCTTT